This T cell receptor beta chain is from a study of siplizumab effects on memory and regulatory T cells. This clone was seen more than once but under ten times. Its antigen is unknown. Notes on the study in general: Unstimulated subset assignment was obtained for only a minor fraction of alloreactive clones. Suppressive function of proliferating Tregs from siplizumab cultures was not confirmed. Treg-derived clones made up an average of about 64% of mappable alloreactive CD4+ clones with siplizumab and over 25% in controls.

Per-sample assaying covered 95,000 to 100,000 TCR templates. Method: immunoSEQ multiplex PCR; TCRdb's copy keeps in-frame clones and lacks some. The sample has 100,000 or so clones; about 91% are singletons. Germline V gene data show CDR1 as SGHRS and CDR2 as YFSETQ. The germline V and J ends were trimmed by 1 base and 0 bases, with 2 bases remaining between them. The CDR3 is 12 amino acids. The clonotype originates from a human donor in good health. Some clones in this sample may be carry-over from other donors' samples. The V and J genes are TRBV5-1 and TRBJ2-7; D unresolved. Input material: CD4+ T cells sorted from blood. The CDR3 loop is CASSLTSYEQYF. In DNA, the CDR3 is TGCGCCAGCAGCTTGACCTCCTACGAGCAGTACTTC.